Below are 7 T cell receptor beta chains sequenced from a single sample in a study of blood T cells in healthy people across ages. The second PCR ran about 7 to 12 cycles with a sample-barcoded 5' primer and J-beta primers. TCRdb ran MiXCR on the 5' RACE reads and lists one entry per CDR3 protein. This table has about 1,500,000 distinct CDR3 sequences, roughly 30% appearing once. Sequencing input: blood. All receptors come from a woman in her twenties or thirties in good health.

This clonotype was seen many times. This chain connects TRBV12-3 or TRBV12-4 to TRBJ1-2, with 9 bases that match TRBD1. The V and J ends lost 6 bases and 4 bases, in that order; junction bases with no gene match: 3. The CDR3 is 13 residues long. The CDR3 sequence is CASRRGQGYGYTF. CDR3 coding DNA: TGTGCCAGCAGGCGGGGACAGGGCTATGGCTACACCTTC.

This clonotype was seen a few times. At one boundary the junction diverges from the germline segment, which might be a read error. The V gene is TRBV28, the J gene TRBJ2-7, with D tentatively TRBD2 (6 bases). This CDR3 contains 14 residues. The germline V gene has CDR1 MDHEN and CDR2 SYDVKM. CDR3 amino acids: CASSLFGGNYEQYF. CDR3 sequence (DNA): TGTGCTAGCAGTTTATTTGGGGGGAACTACGAGCAGTACTTC. The full variable domain, with the rest looked up from reference TRBV28 and TRBJ2-7, is DVKVTQSSRYLVKRTGEKVFLECVQDMDHENMFWYRQDPGLGLRLIYFSYDVKMKEKGDIPEGYSVSREKKERFSLILESASTNQTSMYLCASSLFGGNYEQYFGPGTRLTVT.

The V and J genes are TRBV5-6 and TRBJ1-5, with TRBD1 as a possible D gene (5 bases). Germline-derived CDR1 and CDR2 are SGHDT and YYEEEE. V was pared by 0 bases and J by 1 base, with 11 bases between. The CDR3 is 16 amino acids. The CDR3 is CASSLAGGESNQPQHF. The CDR3 nucleotides read TGTGCCAGCAGCTTGGCCGGAGGGGAAAGCAATCAGCCCCAGCATTTT.

The chain uses TRBV18 and TRBJ1-1; TRBD1 might be the D (6 bases). V was pared by 2 bases and J by 1 base, with 11 bases between. This CDR3 spans 15 amino acids. Germline V gene data show CDR1 as KGHSH and CDR2 as LQKENI. This CDR3 reads CASSPEQGPNTEAFF. CDR3 in DNA: TGTGCCAGCTCACCAGAACAGGGTCCGAACACTGAAGCTTTCTTT.

This clonotype has only one observation. The rearrangement uses TRBV3-1 and TRBJ1-1, with TRBD1 identical over 10 bases. The trim removed 0 bases at V and 2 bases at J, leaving 6 bases unmatched. Germline V gives CDR1 LGHDT, CDR2 YNNKEL (reference sequence). CDR3 length: 17 residues. CDR3 nucleotides: TGTGCCAGCAGCCAAGATGACAGGGGGCTTCTAAACACTGAAGCTTTCTTT. This codes for CASSQDDRGLLNTEAFF.

This clonotype was seen ten or more times. The chain links TRBV20-1 to TRBJ2-7, with 13 bases matching TRBD2. Losses at the gene ends were 6 bases for V and 6 bases for J; bases not matched to a gene: 11. Per germline, CDR1 DFQATT and CDR2 SNEGSKA (reference sequence). The CDR3 sequence is 15 residues long. Written as DNA, the CDR3 is TGCAGTGCCACCCTCGGACTAGCGGGAGTCGGCGAGCAGTACTTC. It yields the protein CSATLGLAGVGEQYF.

The chain combines TRBV7-9 with TRBJ2-2; 9 bases agree with TRBD2. This CDR3 spans 18 amino acids. Germline CDR1 is SEHNR and CDR2 is FQNEAQ (reference sequence). The junction had 11 bases not matched to a gene; V was cut back by 5 bases and J by 1 base. This CDR3 is CASSPSPRTSENTGELFF. CDR3 bases: TGTGCCAGCAGCCCCTCTCCCAGGACTAGCGAGAACACCGGGGAGCTGTTTTTT.